Here is one T cell receptor (beta chain) with its context. No antigen is known for it. Within one base of it there is no much larger clone, and no base qualities were kept. This sample was taken from a study of blood T cell repertoires in COVID-19 (dated by TCRdb to 2019 to 2021). About the study as a whole: The collaborator samples originated in the United States, Italy and Spain and spanned the acute and convalescent phases of COVID-19. The dataset comprised deeply sampled blood TCRbeta repertoires from subjects exposed to, actively infected with, or recovered from COVID-19. The material from the prospective study consisted of cDNA or gDNA derived from T cells, B-cell-depleted T cells, or PBMCs. The repertoires were made available in a free public database intended to serve as a resource for research on the immune response to SARS-CoV-2. The samples were drawn from two sources: the first 160 participants of the ongoing ImmuneRACE study, and over 950 subjects contributed by 6 global collaborators. Sample metadata almost always included a de-identified subject ID, COVID-19 status, age in years and sex. Where available, HLA class I and class II types were taken from metadata supplied by the sample provider and were not determined by assay-based typing. Paper-wide results and their limitations: Clinical and demographic metadata were provided uncurated, with the amount varying by source and participant.

The immunoSEQ Assay, a bias-controlled multiplex PCR, was used to amplify TCRbeta CDR3 regions from genomic DNA. As for the authors' bioinformatics: The number of nucleated cells in each sample was estimated by amplification of reference gene primers within the assay. To quantify the absolute abundance of each unique TCRbeta CDR3 rearrangement, sequence reads were collapsed and filtered. For each sample, productive Simpson clonality was calculated as the square root of Simpson's diversity index over productive rearrangements. TCRdb stores this immuneACCESS table with in-frame sequences only. Part of the clones is absent; in the studies checked, under half of the shortfall reflects unresolved V genes, and no reason is known for the rest. V and J calls and clone size follow that table, whereas D and trimming were derived from the DNA. The sample yields over 150,000 clones; 85% to 95% were counted once. Together, the top ten hold 0.53% of the sample.

Collaborating institutions collected whole blood in K2EDTA tubes following their own protocols. For TCRbeta analysis, collaborators shipped samples in one of three forms: frozen whole blood, isolated PBMCs, or DNA extracted from either of those sample types. The CDR1 and CDR2 encoded by the germline V gene are SGHRS and YFSETQ. Including cysteine and phenylalanine, the CDR3 has 15 amino acids. The entry retains the CDR3 DNA only, 45 bases that are in frame from base 1. V is pruned by 4 bases and J by 9 bases, leaving 12 bases of the junction without a gene match. The material sequenced was peripheral blood. The TCR originated in a man in his fifties with acute or convalescent COVID-19. The chain couples TRBV5-1 to TRBJ2-1; 8 of the junction bases match TRBD2. CDR3 loop: CASSGREGLRGEQFF. The DNA sequence is TGCGCCAGCAGCGGCCGGGAGGGCCTTCGTGGTGAGCAGTTCTTC. Beyond the CDR3, the reference TRBV5-1 and TRBJ2-1 genes provide the residues; the full variable domain reads: KAGVTQTPRYLIKTRGQQVTLSCSPISGHRSVSWYQQTPGQGLQFLFEYFSETQRNKGNFPGRFSGRQFSNSRSEMNVSTLELGDSALYLCASSGREGLRGEQFFGPGTRLTVL.